The entry below gives a single T cell receptor beta chain sequence along with its context. The sample comes from a study of cytomegalovirus exposure and HLA in healthy donors. A multiplex PCR was run with 60 Vbeta primers and 13 Jbeta primers. Here immunoSEQ multiplex PCR was the method, and the copy in TCRdb shows in-frame clones only, minus some. The sample shows some 160,000 clones, 65% to 85% of them seen only once. In germline, CDR1 is MNHEY, CDR2 SVGAGI. The CDR3 is made up of 15 amino acids. Trimming took 4 bases from V and 1 from J, leaving 11 bases between them. This chain uses TRBV6-5 with TRBJ1-5; D gene ambiguous. The sample was PBMCs. The clonotype comes from a male donor in good health and CMV-seronegative. The CDR3 loop reads CASSWEDLSNQPQHF. CDR3 coding DNA: TGTGCCAGCAGTTGGGAGGATCTAAGCAATCAGCCCCAGCATTTT.